Shown below are 10 T cell receptor beta chains from a single sample sequenced in a study of cytomegalovirus exposure and HLA in healthy donors. The PCR contained 60 Vbeta and 13 Jbeta primers. Method: immunoSEQ multiplex PCR; TCRdb's copy keeps in-frame clones and lacks some. Of fewer than 150,000 clones in the sample, around three quarters were seen once. Sequenced material: PBMCs. Receptor source: a man younger than 40 in good health.

This chain links TRBV28 with TRBJ1-5; D is undetermined. V was shortened by 10 bases and J by 0 bases, with 7 bases between the two germline ends. The germline CDR1 and CDR2 sequences are MDHEN and SYDVKM. The CDR3 has 12 amino acids. In DNA form, the CDR3 reads TGTGCCATCTCTTATAGCAATCAGCCCCAGCATTTT. Translation: CAISYSNQPQHF. The variable domain in full, with the rest retrieved from reference TRBV28 and TRBJ1-5, is DVKVTQSSRYLVKRTGEKVFLECVQDMDHENMFWYRQDPGLGLRLIYFSYDVKMKEKGDIPEGYSVSREKKERFSLILESASTNQTSMYLCAISYSNQPQHFGDGTRLSIL.

This clone was counted only a few times. The V and J genes are TRBV5-1 and TRBJ2-2; D perhaps matches TRBD2 (5 bases). Trimming left V 4 bases short and J 8 bases short, with 9 bases between. Germline loops: CDR1 SGHRS, CDR2 YFSETQ. There are 12 residues in the CDR3. CDR3 loop: CASSIGGGELFF. The CDR3, as DNA: TGCGCCAGCAGCATTGGCGGGGGGGAGCTGTTTTTT. Full variable domain (remainder filled in from reference TRBV5-1 and TRBJ2-2): KAGVTQTPRYLIKTRGQQVTLSCSPISGHRSVSWYQQTPGQGLQFLFEYFSETQRNKGNFPGRFSGRQFSNSRSEMNVSTLELGDSALYLCASSIGGGELFFGEGSRLTVL.

The gene calls are TRBV5-4 and TRBJ2-1; TRBD2 matches 9 bases. The germline gives CDR1 SGHNT, CDR2 YYREEE (reference sequence). CDR3 size: 16 residues. V gave up 1 base and J gave up 7 bases; unmatched junction bases: 9. The DNA for the CDR3 is TGTGCCAGCAGCTTGACCGCGGGAGGGCCGCAGAATGAGCAGTTCTTC. Translation gives CASSLTAGGPQNEQFF.

The chain carries TRBV30 and TRBJ2-7; weak D call: TRBD1 (6 bases). V lost 2 bases and J lost 7, with 21 bases in between. Germline CDR1 reads GTSNPN; CDR2 reads SVGIG (reference sequence). The CDR3 runs 15 residues. The CDR3 loop reads CAWSFPPRDNKEQYF. CDR3 DNA sequence: TGTGCCTGGAGTTTTCCTCCCCGGGACAATAAAGAGCAGTACTTC.

The genes are TRBV5-6 and TRBJ2-5; 9 positions match TRBD1. Germline-derived CDR1 and CDR2 are SGHDT and YYEEEE. The CDR3 length is 15 residues. The V gene end was trimmed by 3 bases and the J gene end by 4 bases; junction bases not matched to a gene: 7. The CDR3 region is CASSWVQGAGETQYF. The CDR3 DNA reads as TGTGCCAGCAGCTGGGTACAGGGGGCAGGAGAGACCCAGTACTTC. Together with reference TRBV5-6 and TRBJ2-5, the CDR3 gives the full variable domain: DAGVTQSPTHLIKTRGQQVTLRCSPKSGHDTVSWYQQALGQGPQFIFQYYEEEERQRGNFPDRFSGHQFPNYSSELNVNALLLGDSALYLCASSWVQGAGETQYFGPGTRLLVL.

This clone was seen a few times. This chain connects TRBV15 to TRBJ2-2; D perhaps matches TRBD1 (6 bases). V lost 2 bases to trimming and J lost 2 bases, with 12 bases between them. The CDR3 sequence is 16 residues long. CDR1 is LNHNV and CDR2 is YYDKDF in the germline V gene (reference sequence). CDR3 region: CATSRKTGLNTGELFF. CDR3 coding DNA: TGTGCCACCAGCAGAAAGACAGGTCTTAACACCGGGGAGCTGTTTTTT.

The table lists this clone with a few counts. The chain is built from TRBV5-1 and TRBJ2-2; D unresolved. CDR3 length: 12 amino acids. Germline-derived CDR1 and CDR2 are SGHRS and YFSETQ. V was clipped by 0 bases and J by 7 bases, with 4 bases between them. In DNA form, the CDR3 reads TGCGCCAGCAGCTTGGATATCGGGGAGCTGTTTTTT. Protein sequence: CASSLDIGELFF.

The chain uses TRBV7-9 and TRBJ2-5; 7 bases agree with TRBD2. V dropped 1 base and J dropped 1; count of bases not matched to a gene: 3. Per germline, CDR1 SEHNR and CDR2 FQNEAQ (reference sequence). The CDR3 runs to 15 residues. CDR3 DNA: TGTGCCAGCAGCTTAGAGGGAGGGTCCCAAGAGACCCAGTACTTC. This encodes CASSLEGGSQETQYF.

The gene calls are TRBV5-6 and TRBJ1-4; no clear D gene. The CDR3 runs to 15 residues. The V gene's germline CDR1 is SGHDT and CDR2 YYEEEE. The V end lost 2 bases, the J end lost 0 bases, and 8 bases lay between the germline ends. The CDR3 DNA reads as TGTGCCAGCAGCTTTTACTCTACAACTAATGAAAAACTGTTTTTT. It is translated as CASSFYSTTNEKLFF.

The sample holds one count of this clone. This CDR3 reads CASSLRDEQYF. In DNA form, the CDR3 reads TGTGCCAGCAGTTTACGGGACGAGCAGTACTTC. V gene TRBV28 combines with J gene TRBJ2-7; D not resolved. The CDR3 consists of 11 residues. V dropped 2 bases and J dropped 5 bases, with 4 bases sitting between them. CDR1 is MDHEN, CDR2 SYDVKM, per germline.